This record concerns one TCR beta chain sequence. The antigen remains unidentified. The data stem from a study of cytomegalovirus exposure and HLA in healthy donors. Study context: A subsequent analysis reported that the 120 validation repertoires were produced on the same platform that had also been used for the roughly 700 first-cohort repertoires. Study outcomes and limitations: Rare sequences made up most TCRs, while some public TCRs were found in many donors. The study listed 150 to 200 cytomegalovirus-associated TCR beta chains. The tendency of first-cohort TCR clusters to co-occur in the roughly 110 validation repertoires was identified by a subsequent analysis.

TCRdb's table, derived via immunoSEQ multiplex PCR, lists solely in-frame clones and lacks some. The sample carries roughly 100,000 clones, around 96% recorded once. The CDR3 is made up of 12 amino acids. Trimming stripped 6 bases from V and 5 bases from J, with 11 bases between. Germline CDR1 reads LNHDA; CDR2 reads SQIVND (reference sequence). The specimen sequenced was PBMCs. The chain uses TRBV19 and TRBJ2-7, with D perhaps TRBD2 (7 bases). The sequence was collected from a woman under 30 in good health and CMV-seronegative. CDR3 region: CASSGGLNEQYF. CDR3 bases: TGTGCCAGTAGCGGGGGGCTCAACGAGCAGTACTTC. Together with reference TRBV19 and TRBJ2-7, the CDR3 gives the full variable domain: DGGITQSPKYLFRKEGQNVTLSCEQNLNHDAMYWYRQDPGQGLRLIYYSQIVNDFQKGDIAEGYSVSREKKESFPLTVTSAQKNPTAFYLCASSGGLNEQYFGPGTRLTVT.